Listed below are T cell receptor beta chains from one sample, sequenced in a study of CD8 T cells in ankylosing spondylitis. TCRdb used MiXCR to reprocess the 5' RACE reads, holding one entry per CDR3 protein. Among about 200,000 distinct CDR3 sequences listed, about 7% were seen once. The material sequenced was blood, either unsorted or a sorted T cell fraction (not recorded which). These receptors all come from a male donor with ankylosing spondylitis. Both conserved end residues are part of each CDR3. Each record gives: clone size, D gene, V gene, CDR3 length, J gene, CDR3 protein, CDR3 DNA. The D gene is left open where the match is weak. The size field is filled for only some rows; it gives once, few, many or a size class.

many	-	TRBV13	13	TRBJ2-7	CASSLGSPHEQYF	TGTGCCAGCAGCTTAGGATCTCCCCACGAGCAGTACTTC
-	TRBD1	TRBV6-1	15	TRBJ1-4	CASSEGDRGREKLFF	TGTGCCAGCAGTGAAGGGGACAGGGGGCGTGAAAAACTGTTTTTT
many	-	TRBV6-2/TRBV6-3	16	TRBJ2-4	CASSYSRGIAKNIQYF	TGTGCCAGCAGTTACTCGCGGGGAATAGCCAAAAACATTCAGTACTTC
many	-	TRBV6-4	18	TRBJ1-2	CASSDSYISTLRNYGYTF	TGTGCCAGCAGTGACTCCTATATATCCACCCTAAGAAACTATGGCTACACCTTC
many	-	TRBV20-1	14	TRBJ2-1	CSARVESSYNEQFF	TGCAGTGCTAGAGTTGAATCATCCTACAATGAGCAGTTCTTC
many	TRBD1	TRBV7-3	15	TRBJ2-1	CASSLSGTGYNEQFF	TGTGCCAGCAGCTTAAGTGGGACAGGCTACAATGAGCAGTTCTTC
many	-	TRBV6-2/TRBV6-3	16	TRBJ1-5	CASSWSGRGLWQPQHF	TGTGCCAGCAGTTGGTCCGGAAGGGGTTTATGGCAGCCCCAGCATTTT
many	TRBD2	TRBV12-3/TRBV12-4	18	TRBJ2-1	CASRAVTSGESSYNEQFF	TGTGCCAGCAGAGCAGTGACTAGCGGGGAGAGCTCCTACAATGAGCAGTTCTTC
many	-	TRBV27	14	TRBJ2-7	CASSLTQSGYEQYF	TGTGCCAGCAGTTTAACCCAATCTGGGTACGAGCAGTACTTC
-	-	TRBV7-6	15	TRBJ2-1	CASSLAGTRYNEQFF	TGTGCCAGCAGCTTAGCGGGAACTAGATACAATGAGCAGTTCTTC
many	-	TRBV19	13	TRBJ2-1	CATNRGPGHEQFF	TGTGCCACAAACCGGGGGCCAGGCCATGAGCAGTTCTTC
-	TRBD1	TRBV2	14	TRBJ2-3	CASILTGPKDTQYF	TGTGCCAGCATTTTGACAGGGCCGAAAGATACGCAGTATTTT
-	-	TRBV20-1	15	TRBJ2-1	CSARPSDHSYNEQFF	TGCAGTGCTAGGCCTAGCGACCACTCCTACAATGAGCAGTTCTTC
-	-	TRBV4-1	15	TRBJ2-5	CASSQDTRVQETQYF	TGCGCCAGCAGCCAAGATACCAGGGTACAAGAGACCCAGTACTTC
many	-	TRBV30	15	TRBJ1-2	CAWSGDLFENYGYTF	TGTGCCTGGTCCGGGGATCTGTTCGAAAACTATGGCTACACCTTC
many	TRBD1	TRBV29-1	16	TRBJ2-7	CSVERATGQVAYEQYF	TGCAGCGTTGAGCGAGCTACGGGACAGGTAGCCTACGAGCAGTACTTC
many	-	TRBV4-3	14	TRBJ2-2	CASSPRTRPGELFF	TGCGCCAGCAGCCCCAGGACACGTCCCGGGGAGCTGTTTTTT
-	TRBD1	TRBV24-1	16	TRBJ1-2	CATSGMTGGANYGYTF	TGTGCCACCAGTGGTATGACAGGGGGCGCGAACTATGGCTACACCTTC
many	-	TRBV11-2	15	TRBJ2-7	CASSLGAGNPYEQYF	TGTGCCAGCAGCTTAGGAGCAGGGAATCCCTACGAGCAGTACTTC
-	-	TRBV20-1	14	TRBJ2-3	CSAREGAPGDTQYF	TGCAGTGCTAGAGAGGGGGCCCCGGGAGATACGCAGTATTTT
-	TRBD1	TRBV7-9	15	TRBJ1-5	CASSLSAGGFQPQHF	TGTGCCAGCAGCTTATCGGCAGGGGGCTTTCAGCCCCAGCATTTT
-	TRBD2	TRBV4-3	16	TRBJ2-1	CASSQDWFGGKNEQFF	TGCGCCAGCAGCCAAGATTGGTTCGGGGGGAAGAATGAGCAGTTCTTC
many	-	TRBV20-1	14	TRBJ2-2	CSALEGTRGGELFF	TGCAGTGCTCTAGAAGGGACTCGGGGCGGGGAGCTGTTTTTT
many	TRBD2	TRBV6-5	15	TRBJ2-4	CASSYAGGSLNIQYF	TGTGCCAGCAGTTACGCCGGGGGGAGTCTGAACATTCAGTACTTC
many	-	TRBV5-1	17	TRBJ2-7	CASSLASPPGSAYEQYF	TGCGCCAGCAGCTTGGCCAGTCCCCCGGGTTCGGCCTACGAGCAGTACTTC
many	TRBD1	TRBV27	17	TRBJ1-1	CASSLSSGQVYGSEAFF	TGTGCCAGCAGTTTATCTTCCGGACAGGTCTATGGCTCTGAAGCTTTCTTT
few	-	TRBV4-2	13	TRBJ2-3	CASSQVFTDTQYF	TGTGCCAGCAGCCAAGTTTTCACAGATACGCAGTATTTT
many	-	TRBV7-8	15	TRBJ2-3	CASSLNGGPTDTQYF	TGTGCCAGCAGCTTAAACGGGGGGCCCACAGATACGCAGTATTTT
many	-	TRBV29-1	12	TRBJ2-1	CSVEERYNEQFF	TGCAGCGTTGAAGAACGCTACAATGAGCAGTTCTTC
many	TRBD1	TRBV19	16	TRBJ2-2	CASNGDRVTSAGELFF	TGTGCCAGTAACGGAGACAGGGTCACTTCCGCCGGGGAGCTGTTTTTT
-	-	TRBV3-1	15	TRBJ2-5	CASSLSSEARRAQYF	TGTGCCAGCAGCCTCAGTTCGGAGGCCCGGAGGGCCCAGTACTTC
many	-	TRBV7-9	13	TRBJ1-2	CASSLTDSYGYTF	TGTGCCAGCAGTCTGACAGATAGCTATGGCTACACCTTC
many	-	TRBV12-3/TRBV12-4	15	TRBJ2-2	CASSNREGDTGELFF	TGTGCCAGCAGTAACAGGGAAGGCGACACCGGGGAGCTGTTTTTT
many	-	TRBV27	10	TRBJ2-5	CASGRETQYF	TGTGCCAGCGGGAGAGAGACCCAGTACTTC
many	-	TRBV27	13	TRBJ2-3	CASSFVVADTQYF	TGTGCCAGCAGTTTTGTGGTGGCAGATACGCAGTATTTT
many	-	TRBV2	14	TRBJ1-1	CASNAGWTHTEAFF	TGTGCCAGCAATGCAGGGTGGACCCACACTGAAGCTTTCTTT
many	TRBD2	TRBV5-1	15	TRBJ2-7	CASSFKTSGSYEQYF	TGCGCCAGCAGCTTTAAGACTAGCGGTTCCTACGAGCAGTACTTC
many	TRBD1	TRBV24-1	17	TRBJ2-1	CATSGDRAASKYNEQFF	TGTGCCACCAGTGGGGACAGGGCGGCTAGCAAATACAATGAGCAGTTCTTC
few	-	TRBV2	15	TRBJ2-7	CASSEWAGHSYEQYF	TGTGCCAGCAGTGAATGGGCAGGACACTCCTACGAGCAGTACTTC
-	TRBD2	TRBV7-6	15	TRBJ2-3	CASSLRGSLVYTQYF	TGTGCCAGCAGCTTACGCGGGAGCCTTGTCTATACGCAGTATTTT
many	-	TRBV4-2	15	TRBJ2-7	CASSQDASRRNEQYF	TGTGCCAGCAGCCAAGATGCCTCAAGGAGGAACGAGCAGTACTTC
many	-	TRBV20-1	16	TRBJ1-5	CSARVMGLYSNQPQHF	TGCAGTGCTAGAGTTATGGGGCTCTACAGCAATCAGCCCCAGCATTTT
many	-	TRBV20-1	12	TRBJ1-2	CSANIGGSGYTF	TGCAGTGCCAACATAGGGGGGAGCGGCTACACCTTC
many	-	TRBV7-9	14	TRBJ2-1	CASSLAQRGHEQFF	TGTGCCAGCAGCTTAGCGCAAAGGGGACATGAGCAGTTCTTC
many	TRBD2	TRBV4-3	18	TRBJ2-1	CASSQDSLTSGGFYEQFF	TGCGCCAGCAGCCAGGATTCATTGACTAGCGGGGGATTTTATGAGCAGTTCTTC
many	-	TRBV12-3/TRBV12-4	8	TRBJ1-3	CASSPDQF	TGTGCCAGCAGCCCTGACCAATTT
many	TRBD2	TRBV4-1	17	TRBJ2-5	CASSQDWVASGGETQYF	TGCGCCAGCAGCCAAGATTGGGTGGCTAGCGGGGGTGAGACCCAGTACTTC
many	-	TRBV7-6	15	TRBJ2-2	CASSLQEFRAGELFF	TGTGCCAGCAGCCTACAGGAGTTTAGGGCCGGGGAGCTGTTTTTT
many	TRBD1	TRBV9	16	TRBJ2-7	CASSANRDRGSYEQYF	TGTGCCAGCAGCGCTAACCGGGACAGGGGCAGCTACGAGCAGTACTTC
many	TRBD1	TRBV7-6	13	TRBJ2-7	CASSRDRSYEQYF	TGTGCCAGCAGTCGGGACAGAAGCTACGAGCAGTACTTC
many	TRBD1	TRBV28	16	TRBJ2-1	CASTILGTGGENEQFF	TGTGCCAGCACTATACTCGGGACAGGGGGAGAAAATGAGCAGTTCTTC
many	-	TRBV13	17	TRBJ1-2	CASSSRDTVTYERGYTF	TGTGCCAGCAGCTCCCGGGACACAGTTACGTATGAACGTGGCTACACCTTC
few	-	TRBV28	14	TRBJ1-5	CASSNYRVEQPQHF	TGTGCCAGCAGTAACTACAGGGTAGAACAGCCCCAGCATTTT
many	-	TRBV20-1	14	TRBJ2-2	CSAEWEAGPGELFF	TGCAGTGCCGAATGGGAGGCTGGACCCGGGGAGCTGTTTTTT